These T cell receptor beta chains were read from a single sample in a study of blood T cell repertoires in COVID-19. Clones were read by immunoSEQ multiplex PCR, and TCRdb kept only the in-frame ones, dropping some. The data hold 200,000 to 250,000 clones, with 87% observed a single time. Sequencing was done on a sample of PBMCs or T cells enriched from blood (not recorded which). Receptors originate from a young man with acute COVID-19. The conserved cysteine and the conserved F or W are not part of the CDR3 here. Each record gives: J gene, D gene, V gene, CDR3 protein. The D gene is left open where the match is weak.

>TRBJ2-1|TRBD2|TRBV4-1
ASSQEDSGDGGSYNEQF
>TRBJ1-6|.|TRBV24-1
ATSVIQADNSPLH
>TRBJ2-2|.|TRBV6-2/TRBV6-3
ASSSVRDFMNTGELF
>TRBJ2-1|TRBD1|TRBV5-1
ASSLVAGGDYKSYYNEQF
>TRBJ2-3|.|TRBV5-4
ASSPAGRRGYSDTQY
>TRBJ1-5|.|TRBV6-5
ASNRREGGNQPQH
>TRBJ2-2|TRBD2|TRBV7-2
ASSPGWGAGGTNTGELF
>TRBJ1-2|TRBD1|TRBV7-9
ASSIGTGAKDYGYT
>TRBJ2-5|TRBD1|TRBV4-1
ASSPTGQGPLARETQY
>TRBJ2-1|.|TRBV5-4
ASSSYYNEQF
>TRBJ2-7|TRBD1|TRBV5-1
ASSLMGQRYEQY
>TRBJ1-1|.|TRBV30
AWTYGRNEAF
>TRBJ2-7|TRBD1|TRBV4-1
ASSRTGDYEQY
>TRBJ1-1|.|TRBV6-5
ASRTTWVVNTEAF
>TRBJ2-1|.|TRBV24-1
ATSNEQGYNEQF
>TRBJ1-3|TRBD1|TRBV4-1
ASSPTGGLGNTIY
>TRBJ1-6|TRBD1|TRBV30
AWKDRSSYNSPLH
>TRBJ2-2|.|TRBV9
ASSVEGGLGTGELF
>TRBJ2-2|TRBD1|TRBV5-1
ASSWTSRDRTLANTGELF
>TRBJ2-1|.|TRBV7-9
ASSQTGHEQF
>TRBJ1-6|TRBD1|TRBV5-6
ASSPQTGGLYNSPLH
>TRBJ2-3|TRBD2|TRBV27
ASRRQRESADTQY
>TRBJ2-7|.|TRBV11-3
ASSLPSGEQY
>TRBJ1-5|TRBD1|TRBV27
ASRDRDNQPQH
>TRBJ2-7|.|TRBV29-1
SVVRTADYEQY
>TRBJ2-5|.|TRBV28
ASSPDSQETQY
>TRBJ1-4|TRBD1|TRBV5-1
ASSLGTAINEKLF
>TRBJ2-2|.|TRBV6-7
ASSYRLFWELF
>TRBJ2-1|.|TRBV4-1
ASSQELGGSYNEQF
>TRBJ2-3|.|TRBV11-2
ASSLGPGIGIGTQY
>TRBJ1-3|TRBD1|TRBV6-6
ASSPGGWGQVSGNTIY
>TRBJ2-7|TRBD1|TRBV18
ASSPDRSSYEQY
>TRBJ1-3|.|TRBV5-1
ASSLGRVSGNTIY
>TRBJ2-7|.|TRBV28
ASSPSRGGYEQY
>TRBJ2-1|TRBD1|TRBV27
ASSLSPGQGDEQF
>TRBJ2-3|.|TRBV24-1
ATSSGDTDTQY
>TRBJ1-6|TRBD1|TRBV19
ASSWTGGSPLH
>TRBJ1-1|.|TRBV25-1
ASSPPQVNTEAF
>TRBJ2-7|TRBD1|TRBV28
ASRPRGGQGIEQY
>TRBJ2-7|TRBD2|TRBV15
ATSREGPSGSSYEQY
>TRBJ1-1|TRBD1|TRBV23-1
ASSPPGQGRCLNTEAF
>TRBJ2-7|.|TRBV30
AWSVAGAKGEQY